Listed below are T cell receptor beta chains from one sample, sequenced in a study of OX40 agonist ivuxolimab in advanced cancers. Sequencing used immunoSEQ multiplex PCR; TCRdb keeps in-frame clones, though not all of them. The sample includes 80,000 or so clones, 85% to 95% seen only once; the top ten take about 0.32%. Specimen: CD4+ or CD8+ T cells sorted from blood, collected in a trial of the OX40 agonist ivuxolimab. These receptors were collected from an adult with an advanced solid tumor such as melanoma, head and neck, liver or kidney cancer. CDR3s include the opening cysteine and the closing phenylalanine or tryptophan. A D gene is named only where the DNA matches it firmly. Size values are once, few and many counts, or a class for expanded clones, and some rows have none.

v_gene	abundance	d_gene	j_gene	CDR3aa	CDR3nt
TRBV5-1	.	.	TRBJ2-2	CASSPRQGGTGELFF	TGCGCCAGCAGCCCGCGACAGGGAGGGACCGGGGAGCTGTTTTTT
TRBV11-2	.	TRBD2	TRBJ2-5	CASSPRTREETQYF	TGTGCCAGCAGCCCTCGGACTAGGGAGGAGACCCAGTACTTC
TRBV5-4	.	.	TRBJ1-1	CASSLWTASNTEAFF	TGTGCCAGCAGCCTCTGGACGGCGTCGAACACTGAAGCTTTCTTT
TRBV15	.	.	TRBJ2-1	CATSRDPTGAYNEQFF	TGTGCCACCAGCAGAGATCCTACGGGGGCCTACAATGAGCAGTTCTTC
TRBV6-5	.	TRBD1	TRBJ1-2	CASSPQGQNYGYTF	TGTGCCAGCAGCCCACAGGGGCAGAACTATGGCTACACCTTC
TRBV19	.	.	TRBJ2-7	CASSIGGRNYEQYF	TGTGCCAGTAGTATCGGAGGTCGGAACTACGAGCAGTACTTC
TRBV5-1	once	.	TRBJ2-7	CASSLGWDLSSYEQYF	TGCGCCAGCAGCTTGGGGTGGGACCTAAGCTCCTACGAGCAGTACTTC
TRBV15	.	TRBD2	TRBJ2-2	CATSRDRPVAGGNTGELFF	TGTGCCACCAGCAGAGATAGACCGGTAGCGGGAGGGAACACCGGGGAGCTGTTTTTT
TRBV28	.	.	TRBJ1-1	CASTSHGPPRDTEAFF	TGTGCCAGCACCTCCCATGGCCCGCCAAGGGACACTGAAGCTTTCTTT
TRBV5-1	once	TRBD2	TRBJ2-3	CASSISAQAGVGRTDTQYF	TGCGCCAGCAGCATATCAGCCCAAGCGGGAGTCGGGCGTACAGATACGCAGTATTTT
TRBV6-5	.	.	TRBJ1-1	CASRYSYVGDTEAFF	TGTGCCAGCAGATACTCTTATGTGGGGGACACTGAAGCTTTCTTT
TRBV18	.	.	TRBJ2-7	CASSPRTDVYEQYF	TGTGCCAGCTCACCGAGGACAGACGTCTACGAGCAGTACTTC
TRBV19	.	.	TRBJ1-1	CASSFGDEGPQAFF	TGTGCCAGTAGTTTCGGGGATGAGGGGCCCCAAGCTTTCTTT
TRBV27	.	TRBD2	TRBJ2-7	CASRAGTSGSWEQYF	TGTGCCAGCAGGGCAGGGACTAGCGGGAGTTGGGAGCAGTACTTC
TRBV9	.	.	TRBJ1-2	CASSLWGAYGYTF	TGTGCCAGCAGCCTTTGGGGGGCCTATGGCTACACCTTC
TRBV6-1	.	TRBD1	TRBJ2-7	CASRDDRDHYEQYF	TGTGCCAGCAGGGATGACAGGGACCACTACGAGCAGTACTTC
TRBV4-3	.	.	TRBJ2-2	CASSQDREAGELFF	TGCGCCAGCAGCCAAGATCGGGAAGCCGGGGAGCTGTTTTTT
TRBV5-4	.	TRBD1	TRBJ2-7	CASSLSPDRVGNEQYF	TGTGCCAGCAGCTTAAGCCCGGACAGGGTGGGAAACGAGCAGTACTTC
TRBV6-1	.	.	TRBJ1-5	CASTPDGSNQPQHF	TGTGCCAGCACCCCGGACGGCAGCAATCAGCCCCAGCATTTT
TRBV6-5	few	.	TRBJ1-4	CASSYGPKNEKLFF	TGTGCCAGCAGTTACGGGCCGAAGAATGAAAAACTGTTTTTT
TRBV7-2	.	.	TRBJ2-1	CASSLWIYEQFF	TGTGCCAGCAGCTTATGGATCTACGAGCAGTTCTTC
TRBV27	.	.	TRBJ2-2	CASSLVGANTGELFF	TGTGCCAGCAGTTTAGTGGGGGCCAACACCGGGGAGCTGTTTTTT
TRBV7-9	.	.	TRBJ2-5	CASSIREKETQYF	TGTGCCAGCAGCATCAGGGAGAAAGAGACCCAGTACTTC
TRBV30	.	TRBD1	TRBJ2-1	CAWRKQGASNEQFF	TGTGCCTGGAGAAAACAGGGGGCGAGTAATGAGCAGTTCTTC
TRBV7-9	once	.	TRBJ2-1	CASSLWDKVAAEQFF	TGTGCCAGCAGCTTATGGGACAAGGTTGCAGCTGAGCAGTTCTTC
TRBV30	.	TRBD2	TRBJ2-5	CAWNLGLAGPETQYF	TGTGCCTGGAATCTAGGGCTAGCGGGGCCGGAGACCCAGTACTTC
TRBV29-1	.	TRBD1	TRBJ1-2	CSVPTTGGYGYTF	TGCAGCGTACCAACAACAGGGGGTTATGGCTACACCTTC
TRBV5-4	.	TRBD2	TRBJ2-7	CASSLVGGSSYEQYF	TGTGCCAGCAGCTTGGTAGGCGGGAGCTCCTACGAGCAGTACTTC
TRBV29-1	.	.	TRBJ1-3	CSARQDSGNTIYF	TGCAGCGCCCGACAGGACTCTGGAAACACCATATATTTT
TRBV2	once	.	TRBJ2-3	CASTPLRDTQYF	TGTGCCAGCACACCTCTCCGAGATACGCAGTATTTT
TRBV2	.	TRBD1	TRBJ1-1	CASSDRGRTEAFF	TGTGCCAGCAGTGACAGGGGGCGGACTGAAGCTTTCTTT
TRBV18	.	.	TRBJ2-1	CASSPPGAPDNEQFF	TGTGCCAGCTCACCCCCGGGGGCCCCAGACAATGAGCAGTTCTTC
TRBV18	.	TRBD2	TRBJ2-1	CASSPSRLAGDNEQFF	TGTGCCAGCTCACCATCGCGCCTAGCGGGAGACAATGAGCAGTTCTTC
TRBV7-2	.	TRBD1	TRBJ1-5	CASSQTGTGISNQPQHF	TGTGCCAGCAGCCAGACCGGGACAGGGATTAGCAATCAGCCCCAGCATTTT
TRBV4-1	.	TRBD1	TRBJ1-6	CASRQGTANSPLHF	TGCGCCAGCCGCCAAGGGACAGCAAATTCACCCCTCCACTTT
TRBV28	.	.	TRBJ2-7	CASSSRGTASYEQYF	TGTGCCAGCAGCTCCCGGGGGACTGCATCCTACGAGCAGTACTTC
TRBV6-6	.	.	TRBJ2-5	CASCSSVGGSQETQYF	TGTGCCAGCTGCTCATCGGTCGGCGGCTCTCAAGAGACCCAGTACTTC
TRBV6-5	.	.	TRBJ2-1	CASSWGQGGFNEQFF	TGTGCCAGCAGTTGGGGGCAGGGAGGTTTCAATGAGCAGTTCTTC
TRBV27	.	TRBD1	TRBJ1-1	CASSKGALNTEAFF	TGTGCCAGCAGCAAGGGGGCTTTGAACACTGAAGCTTTCTTT
TRBV13	.	.	TRBJ1-3	CASSLFEALGGNTIYF	TGTGCCAGCAGCTTATTTGAGGCCCTGGGGGGAAACACCATATATTTT
TRBV7-9	.	TRBD1	TRBJ1-5	CASSETGGGNQPQHF	TGTGCCAGCAGCGAGACAGGGGGTGGCAATCAGCCCCAGCATTTT
TRBV5-1	.	.	TRBJ2-1	CASSLGIPLNEQFF	TGCGCCAGCAGCTTGGGTATTCCGCTCAATGAGCAGTTCTTC
TRBV5-1	once	.	TRBJ1-2	CASSSSPDYGYTF	TGCGCCAGCAGTTCTTCACCCGACTATGGCTACACCTTC
TRBV28	.	TRBD1	TRBJ2-4	CASSSTGTGQGKGKNIQYF	TGTGCCAGCAGTTCTACGGGGACGGGACAGGGAAAAGGAAAAAACATTCAGTACTTC
TRBV6-5	.	.	TRBJ1-3	CASSRGYSSGNTIYF	TGTGCCTCCTCCCGGGGGTACAGTTCTGGAAACACCATATATTTT
TRBV18	.	.	TRBJ1-1	CASSPVTEAFF	TGTGCCAGCTCACCAGTAACTGAAGCTTTCTTT
TRBV25-1	.	.	TRBJ2-3	CASKSAADTQYF	TGTGCCAGCAAGTCGGCCGCGGATACGCAGTATTTT
TRBV7-9	.	.	TRBJ1-2	CASSSLDRPNYGYTF	TGTGCCAGCAGCTCCCTCGACAGGCCTAACTATGGCTACACCTTC
TRBV7-9	.	.	TRBJ2-7	CASSPGYHEQYF	TGTGCCAGCTCCCCGGGTTACCACGAGCAGTACTTC
TRBV5-4	.	.	TRBJ1-1	CASSLALGVNTEAFF	TGTGCCAGCAGCTTGGCCTTAGGGGTGAACACTGAAGCTTTCTTT
TRBV12-5	.	.	TRBJ1-1	CASGGEWTEAFF	TGTGCTAGTGGCGGAGAATGGACTGAAGCTTTCTTT
TRBV7-2	.	.	TRBJ2-5	CASSLARTTQETQYF	TGTGCCAGCAGCTTAGCACGGACCACACAAGAGACCCAGTACTTC
TRBV5-1	.	.	TRBJ2-1	CASSRGPTGYNEQFF	TGCGCCAGCAGCAGGGGACCTACGGGGTACAATGAGCAGTTCTTC